The 16 T cell receptor beta chains below all came from one sample that was sequenced in a study of human T cells and chemical hapten exposure. Via MiXCR, TCRdb re-called the RACE reads, giving one row per CDR3 protein. The sample lists 30,000 to 40,000 distinct CDR3 sequences; approximately 9.5% were seen once. Time point specified: patch test 3, about 24 weeks after DPC sensitization. The sample's treatment: therapeutic diphenylcyclopropenone sensitization with weekly scalp DPC. Total RNA was extracted from unfractionated whole blood. The source material was whole blood, sampled in connection with sensitization to the hapten diphenylcyclopropenone (DPC). These receptors were obtained from a man in his fifties or sixties with alopecia areata. Some clones in this sample may be carry-over from other donors' samples.

The chain is built from TRBV28 and TRBJ2-7; 8 nucleotides match TRBD1. The V gene's germline CDR1 is MDHEN and CDR2 SYDVKM. V shed 5 bases, J shed 4 bases, and the junction held 10 bases outside the gene matches. The CDR3 runs to 15 residues. CDR3 bases: TGTGCCAGCAGTCCCACGTGGACAGGGCTATACGAGCAGTACTTC. Translated, it gives CASSPTWTGLYEQYF.

The chain uses TRBV20-1 and TRBJ2-2, with a possible D match to TRBD2 (6 bases). The CDR3 length is 13 residues. Germline V lookup: CDR1 DFQATT, CDR2 SNEGSKA (reference sequence). The CDR3 nucleotides are TGCAGCCCCGGAGGGGCGAACACCGGGGAGCTGTTTTTT. Protein sequence: CSPGGANTGELFF.

The chain has TRBV5-4 and TRBJ2-3, with TRBD2 identical over 12 bases. The CDR3 runs to 15 residues. Losses at the gene ends were 2 bases for V and 5 bases for J; bases not matched to a gene: 3. Germline V gene data show CDR1 as SGHNT and CDR2 as YYREEE (reference sequence). Written as DNA, the CDR3 is TGTGCCAGCAGCTTCAAACTAGCGGGAGGAGATACGCAGTATTTT. Encoded protein: CASSFKLAGGDTQYF.

This clonotype was counted a few times. The conserved phenylalanine or tryptophan is not found at the CDR3 terminus, so this likely reflects a read error. V gene TRBV12-3 or TRBV12-4 combines with J gene TRBJ2-1; 8 bases line up with TRBD2. Trimming at V came to 7 bases and at J to 7 bases, leaving 6 bases not matched to a gene. The CDR3 covers 13 residues. This chain's CDR3 is CASTAGVINEQFS. CDR3 nucleotide sequence: TGTGCCAGCACAGCGGGAGTAATAAATGAGCAGTTCTCC.

This clonotype was seen a few times. V is TRBV3-1 and J is TRBJ1-2; D might be TRBD1 (5 bases). This CDR3 is built from 14 residues. Germline loops: CDR1 LGHDT, CDR2 YNNKEL (reference sequence). The V end lost 3 bases, the J end lost 4 bases, and 12 bases lay between the germline ends. The CDR3 nucleotides read TGTGCCAGCAGCCAGAGAGGACAAACCTATGGCTACACCTTC. Its translation is CASSQRGQTYGYTF.

The genes are TRBV30 and TRBJ2-1; D is ambiguous. The germline V and J ends were trimmed by 0 bases and 6 bases, with 9 bases remaining between them. The CDR3 runs to 13 residues. From germline, CDR1 is GTSNPN and CDR2 SVGIG (reference sequence). The CDR3 DNA follows: TGTGCCTGGAGTGTCGGTAGCCCCAATGAGCAGTTCTTC. Protein: CAWSVGSPNEQFF.

The V gene is TRBV3-1, the J gene TRBJ2-1; 15 positions match TRBD2. Trimming removed 10 bases from V and 6 bases from J; junction bases left unmatched: 1. The CDR3 sequence is 13 residues long. Looked up from germline, CDR1 is LGHDT and CDR2 is YNNKEL (reference sequence). DNA of the CDR3: TGTGCCACGGGACTAGCGGGAGGCAATGAGCAGTTCTTC. Protein sequence: CATGLAGGNEQFF.

The chain has TRBV7-2 and TRBJ1-1; 7 nucleotides line up with TRBD1. V lost 2 bases and J lost 1; bases outside the gene matches: 7. The CDR3 is 16 amino acids. Germline CDR1 reads SGHTA; CDR2 reads FQGNSA. CDR3 region: CASSLRTGYANTEAFF. The CDR3 nucleotides are TGTGCCAGCAGCTTAAGGACAGGATACGCGAACACTGAAGCTTTCTTT.

V usage is TRBV10-1 and J usage is TRBJ2-1, with 7 bases lining up with TRBD2. V trimming: 3 bases; J trimming: 6 bases; junction bases outside the gene matches: 8. Germline CDR1 WNHNN, CDR2 SYGVQD (reference sequence). CDR3 size: 15 residues. The CDR3, as DNA: TGCGCCAGCAGTGATTTGAGGGAGGGTCTCAATGAGCAGTTCTTC. Its translation is CASSDLREGLNEQFF.

This clonotype was detected ten times or more. The chain joins TRBV20-1 to TRBJ2-3; 13 nucleotides line up with TRBD2. Trimming cost V 3 bases and J 3 bases; bases outside gene matches: 3. The CDR3 totals 15 residues. In germline, CDR1 is DFQATT, CDR2 SNEGSKA (reference sequence). CDR3 coding DNA: TGCAGTGCTAGTTCACTAGCGGGAGGGACAGATACGCAGTATTTT. Amino acids: CSASSLAGGTDTQYF.

This clonotype was recorded only once. A much more abundant neighbour one base away suggests this may be a read error. V and J are TRBV20-1 and TRBJ2-7; 7 positions match TRBD1. The CDR3 has 13 residues. CDR1 DFQATT and CDR2 SNEGSKA come from the germline V gene (reference sequence). CDR3: CGARDRDSHEQYF. Here the CDR3 DNA reads TGCGGTGCTAGAGACCGGGACAGCCACGAGCAGTACTTC.

There are many counts of this clonotype. The chain has TRBV7-9 and TRBJ1-2, with 8 bases fitting TRBD1. The germline gives CDR1 SEHNR, CDR2 FQNEAQ (reference sequence). Germline trimming cut 10 bases from V and 3 bases from J; bases unmatched to any gene: 7. The CDR3 length is 13 residues. The CDR3 nucleotides are TGTGCCACCAGGACAGGGAGGGACTATGGCTACACCTTC. Translating gives CATRTGRDYGYTF.

In its sample, this clonotype was seen many times. This chain links TRBV28 with TRBJ1-2; 10 nucleotides match TRBD1. V gave up 4 bases and J gave up 0 bases; unmatched junction bases: 5. The CDR3 runs 16 residues. Germline V CDR1 and CDR2: MDHEN, SYDVKM. The CDR3 loop is CASSSGQGPSNYGYTF. CDR3 DNA sequence: TGTGCCAGCAGTTCGGGACAGGGGCCTTCTAACTATGGCTACACCTTC.

The chain uses TRBV20-1 and TRBJ2-1; TRBD2 agrees at 9 bases. V was pared by 3 bases and J by 9 bases, with 12 bases of the junction left unmatched. This CDR3 region has 15 residues. Germline CDR1 is DFQATT and CDR2 is SNEGSKA (reference sequence). CDR3 nucleotide sequence: TGCAGTGCTAGCTTAGCGGGAGTAATAGAGGGTGAGCAGTTCTTC. As protein: CSASLAGVIEGEQFF.

This clonotype was counted ten times or more. V gene TRBV20-1 combines with J gene TRBJ1-5, with a tentative D call TRBD1 (5 bases). Germline V gives CDR1 DFQATT, CDR2 SNEGSKA (reference sequence). The germline V and J ends were trimmed by 1 base and 2 bases, with 9 bases remaining between them. CDR3 length: 14 residues. CDR3: CSARVGAGNQPQHF. As DNA, the CDR3 is TGCAGTGCTAGAGTAGGGGCCGGCAATCAGCCCCAGCATTTT.

The sample holds a few counts of this clonotype. V gene TRBV7-9 combines with J gene TRBJ2-3; 8 bases agree with TRBD2. Trimming cost V 5 bases and J 1 base; bases outside gene matches: 8. This CDR3 has 16 residues. The germline V gene has CDR1 SEHNR and CDR2 FQNEAQ (reference sequence). The CDR3 sequence: CASSVALAVRTDTQYF. CDR3 sequence (DNA): TGTGCCAGCAGCGTGGCACTAGCGGTCCGCACAGATACGCAGTATTTT.